The rows below give T cell receptor beta chains drawn from one sample of a study of T cells after yellow fever vaccination. TCRdb passed the 5' RACE reads through MiXCR, listing each CDR3 protein once. The repertoire includes 300,000 to 450,000 distinct CDR3 sequences, 7% to 9% of them detected once, and around 17% sits in the top ten. The sequences come from PBMCs, collected about 41 days after the first yellow fever vaccination. The receptors were gathered from a man aged 18 to 35 who received the YFV17D yellow fever vaccine. The CDR3 runs from the conserved cysteine through the conserved F or W. A D gene is named only where the DNA matches it firmly. Size is omitted from some rows. Given values are once, few, many or a class for expanded clones.

D,V,size,J,CDR3,DNA
.,TRBV27,.,TRBJ1-6,CASKGTEHRYSPLHF,TGTGCCAGCAAAGGGACGGAACACAGATATTCACCCCTCCACTTT
TRBD1,TRBV12-3/TRBV12-4,.,TRBJ1-5,CASSRRDRNQPQHF,TGTGCCAGCAGCCGCCGGGACAGGAATCAGCCCCAGCATTTT
.,TRBV4-1,few,TRBJ1-1,CASSQDSALNTEAFF,TGCGCCAGCAGCCAAGATAGCGCCTTGAACACTGAAGCTTTCTTT
TRBD1,TRBV30,.,TRBJ2-3,CAWRRQGWSTDTQYF,TGTGCCTGGAGGAGACAGGGGTGGAGCACAGATACGCAGTATTTT
.,TRBV5-1,.,TRBJ1-3,CASRTQSSGNTIYF,TGCGCCAGCAGAACACAGAGCTCTGGAAACACCATATATTTT
.,TRBV29-1,few,TRBJ2-3,CSVEERPNPTDTQYF,TGCAGCGTTGAAGAACGTCCGAACCCCACAGATACGCAGTATTTT
TRBD1,TRBV20-1,.,TRBJ2-5,CSARDHLGTGGQETQYF,TGCAGTGCTAGAGACCACCTCGGGACAGGGGGCCAAGAGACCCAGTACTTC
.,TRBV5-1,many,TRBJ2-3,CASSSGAGQDTDTQYF,TGCGCCAGCAGCTCGGGAGCGGGACAGGACACAGATACGCAGTATTTT
.,TRBV6-1,.,TRBJ1-3,CASSPQSGLNTIYF,TGTGCCAGCAGCCCCCAATCGGGGTTGAACACCATATATTTT
TRBD1,TRBV20-1,once,TRBJ2-7,CGARDPSAAGGAYEQYF,TGCGGTGCTAGAGATCCCAGCGCGGCAGGGGGCGCATACGAGCAGTACTTC
TRBD2,TRBV13,few,TRBJ2-3,CASSFSGWLAATDTQYF,TGTGCCAGCAGCTTTTCTGGATGGCTAGCGGCCACAGATACGCAGTATTTT
.,TRBV20-1,.,TRBJ1-5,CSARVKWPQHF,TGCAGTGCTAGAGTCAAATGGCCCCAGCATTTT
.,TRBV14,few,TRBJ1-2,CASSPIGGPSNYGYTF,TGTGCCAGCAGCCCGATCGGCGGCCCGTCTAACTATGGCTACACCTTC
TRBD2,TRBV5-1,few,TRBJ2-7,CASSWQMGAGGRDEQYF,TGCGCCAGCAGCTGGCAAATGGGAGCGGGGGGCCGGGACGAGCAGTACTTC
.,TRBV3-1,many,TRBJ2-1,CASSQDAGPYNEQFF,TGTGCCAGCAGCCAAGATGCAGGCCCCTACAATGAGCAGTTCTTC
TRBD1,TRBV14,.,TRBJ2-1,CASSPRTGYEQFF,TGTGCCAGCAGCCCTCGGACAGGTTATGAGCAGTTCTTC
TRBD2,TRBV5-1,few,TRBJ2-5,CASSLYGTSGKETQYF,TGCGCCAGCAGCTTGTACGGGACTAGCGGGAAAGAGACCCAGTACTTC
.,TRBV10-3,few,TRBJ1-1,CAISDHHTEAFF,TGTGCCATCAGTGATCATCACACTGAAGCTTTCTTT
.,TRBV19,few,TRBJ1-5,CASRWGLNNQPQHF,TGTGCCAGCCGTTGGGGGCTGAACAATCAGCCCCAGCATTTT
.,TRBV28,.,TRBJ1-2,CAVHRDNLTPYGYTF,TGTGCCGTACACCGGGACAACCTTACCCCTTATGGCTACACCTTC
TRBD2,TRBV2,few,TRBJ2-5,CASSAWTSGGRETQYF,TGTGCCAGCAGTGCTTGGACTAGCGGAGGGAGAGAGACCCAGTACTTC
.,TRBV3-1,few,TRBJ1-1,CASSQDVQGREEAFF,TGTGCCAGCAGCCAAGACGTGCAGGGTAGGGAAGAAGCTTTCTTT
TRBD1,TRBV7-9,.,TRBJ2-5,CASSRRQGQETQYF,TGTGCCAGCAGCAGACGACAGGGACAAGAGACCCAGTACTTC
.,TRBV4-2,.,TRBJ2-1,CASSQDEQFF,TGTGCCAGCAGCCAAGATGAGCAGTTCTTC
TRBD2,TRBV5-1,.,TRBJ2-2,CASTRTSGGGTGELFF,TGCGCCAGCACCCGAACTAGCGGGGGAGGCACCGGGGAGCTGTTTTTT
.,TRBV6-5,few,TRBJ1-2,CASSYSRRGDKQYGYTF,TGTGCCAGCAGTTACTCGAGACGAGGAGACAAACAATATGGCTACACCTTC
.,TRBV20-1,many,TRBJ1-5,CSARDGGQPQHF,TGCAGTGCTAGAGATGGGGGTCAGCCCCAGCATTTT
.,TRBV7-2,.,TRBJ2-1,CASSLVWDSYNEQFF,TGTGCCAGCAGCTTAGTTTGGGATTCCTACAATGAGCAGTTCTTC
.,TRBV7-2,few,TRBJ2-5,CASGLQETQYF,TGTGCCAGCGGGTTGCAAGAGACCCAGTACTTC
.,TRBV6-5,few,TRBJ2-5,CASSYTRPGGGETQYF,TGTGCCAGCAGTTACACACGCCCCGGCGGTGGGGAGACCCAGTACTTC
.,TRBV7-3,.,TRBJ2-5,CASSSGLGGLETQYF,TGTGCCAGCAGCTCGGGACTCGGGGGATTAGAGACCCAGTACTTC
TRBD2,TRBV29-1,.,TRBJ2-1,CSVGASGSYNEQFF,TGCAGCGTTGGGGCTAGCGGGTCATACAATGAGCAGTTCTTC
.,TRBV7-8,.,TRBJ1-2,CASSLNRVYYGYTF,TGTGCCAGCAGCTTAAACAGGGTTTACTATGGCTACACCTTC
.,TRBV7-2,few,TRBJ1-2,CASRKTQSYGYTF,TGTGCCAGCAGAAAGACGCAGAGCTATGGCTACACCTTC
.,TRBV29-1,.,TRBJ1-4,CSVPHSTVSHYEKLFF,TGCAGCGTCCCCCACTCGACAGTCAGCCATTATGAAAAACTGTTTTTT
.,TRBV6-6,few,TRBJ2-1,CASTLPDNEQFF,TGTGCCAGCACCCTTCCTGACAATGAGCAGTTCTTC
TRBD2,TRBV24-1,.,TRBJ2-3,CATSDWGGDTQYF,TGTGCCACCAGTGATTGGGGGGGAGATACGCAGTATTTT
.,TRBV7-3,.,TRBJ2-2,CASSTTGLTGELFF,TGTGCCAGCAGCACCACAGGGCTAACCGGGGAGCTGTTTTTT
TRBD2,TRBV7-2,few,TRBJ2-1,CASSGVYQRGGQFF,TGTGCCAGCAGCGGAGTGTATCAGCGGGGGGGCCAGTTCTTC
.,TRBV12-3/TRBV12-4,few,TRBJ1-2,CASSITRGYTF,TGTGCCAGCAGTATTACTAGGGGCTACACCTTC
.,TRBV5-1,few,TRBJ1-1,CASSQNRGNTEAFF,TGCGCCAGCAGCCAGAATAGGGGGAACACTGAAGCTTTCTTT
.,TRBV20-1,.,TRBJ1-5,CSAPQPGTTNQPQHF,TGCAGTGCTCCACAACCCGGGACAACTAATCAGCCCCAGCATTTT
.,TRBV28,few,TRBJ1-6,CASKGGQLSLGSPLHF,TGTGCCAGCAAGGGGGGCCAACTCTCCCTAGGTTCACCCCTCCACTTT
.,TRBV4-2,few,TRBJ1-1,CASSQTEVGRSEAFF,TGTGCCAGCAGCCAGACTGAAGTGGGGCGTTCTGAAGCTTTCTTT
TRBD1,TRBV7-6,many,TRBJ1-1,CASSLSPGQTNTEAFF,TGTGCCAGCAGCTTATCCCCGGGACAGACGAACACTGAAGCTTTCTTT
.,TRBV5-1,.,TRBJ2-5,CSSSLEGPYQETQYF,TGCTCCAGCAGCTTGGAGGGACCGTACCAAGAGACCCAGTACTTC
TRBD2,TRBV4-1,few,TRBJ2-1,CASSQGAGKAIYNEQFF,TGCGCCAGCAGCCAAGGAGCGGGGAAAGCTATCTACAATGAGCAGTTCTTC
.,TRBV28,.,TRBJ2-1,CASSQDNTLQKHCF,TGCGCCAGCAGTCAAGACAACACCCTGCAGAAGCACTGCTTC
TRBD2,TRBV7-6,.,TRBJ2-3,CASSLEGGGGTTDTQYF,TGTGCCAGCAGCTTAGAGGGAGGCGGGGGGACCACAGATACGCAGTATTTT
TRBD1,TRBV5-1,few,TRBJ2-7,CASSSQGASEQYF,TGCGCCAGCAGCTCCCAGGGGGCGAGCGAGCAGTACTTC